What follows is one T cell receptor (beta chain) and its context. What it binds is unknown. This record belongs to a study of brain metastases from non-small cell lung cancer. Study-level findings and limits: Metastases had sparse T cells but largely shared repertoires with primaries. Compared with their matched primary tumors, roughly 64% of brain metastases showed expanded T-cell clones. Brain metastases had lower T-cell infiltration than primary tumors.

This CDR3 is built from 16 residues. Trimming removed 4 bases at V and 1 base at J, with 11 bases between. The V gene's germline CDR1 is MNHEY and CDR2 SVGAGI. Only in-frame clones appear in the TCRdb table, and some are missing; sequencing was by immunoSEQ multiplex PCR. The repertoire holds 14,000 to 15,000 clones, with over 75% as singletons. The gene calls are TRBV6-5 and TRBJ2-6; maybe TRBD2 (6 bases). The material sequenced was primary lung tumor tissue. The receptor was isolated from a donor aged 40 or over with non-small cell lung cancer. DNA of the CDR3: TGTGCCAGCAGTTCCGGGGGTGTGTCTGGGGCCAACGTCCTGACTTTC. Its protein is CASSSGGVSGANVLTF.